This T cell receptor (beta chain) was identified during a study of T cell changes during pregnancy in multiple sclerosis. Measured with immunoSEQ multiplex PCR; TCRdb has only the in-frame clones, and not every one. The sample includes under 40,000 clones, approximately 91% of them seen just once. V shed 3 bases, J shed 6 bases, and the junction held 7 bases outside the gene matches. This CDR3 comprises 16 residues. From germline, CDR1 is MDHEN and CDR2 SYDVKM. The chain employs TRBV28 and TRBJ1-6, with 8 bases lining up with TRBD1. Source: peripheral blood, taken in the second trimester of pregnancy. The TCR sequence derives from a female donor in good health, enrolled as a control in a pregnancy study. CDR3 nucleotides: TGTGCCAGCAGTTTCGCTACGGGACAGGTTAATTCACCCCTCCACTTT. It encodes CASSFATGQVNSPLHF.